The clone carrying this TCR beta chain has a handful of counts. Then a second PCR, running about 6 to 12 cycles, was carried out with a sample-barcoded 5' primer and a J-beta primer mix. Using its own MiXCR run on the 5' RACE reads, TCRdb lists one record per CDR3 protein. The sample carries under 2,000,000 distinct CDR3 sequences, roughly 52% recorded once. Trimming removed 4 bases at V and 2 bases at J, with 18 bases between. The CDR3 runs to 16 residues. The germline gives CDR1 SGHRS, CDR2 YFSETQ. The data derive from a study of blood T cells in healthy people across ages. This clonotype originated in a woman between 40 and 50 years old in good health. V usage is TRBV5-1 and J usage is TRBJ2-5; D is perhaps TRBD2 (7 bases). Sequencing was performed on blood. The DNA for the CDR3 is TGCGCCAGCAGCCAGCGGGACATATCTCCTCAAGAGACCCAGTACTTC. Translating it yields CASSQRDISPQETQYF.